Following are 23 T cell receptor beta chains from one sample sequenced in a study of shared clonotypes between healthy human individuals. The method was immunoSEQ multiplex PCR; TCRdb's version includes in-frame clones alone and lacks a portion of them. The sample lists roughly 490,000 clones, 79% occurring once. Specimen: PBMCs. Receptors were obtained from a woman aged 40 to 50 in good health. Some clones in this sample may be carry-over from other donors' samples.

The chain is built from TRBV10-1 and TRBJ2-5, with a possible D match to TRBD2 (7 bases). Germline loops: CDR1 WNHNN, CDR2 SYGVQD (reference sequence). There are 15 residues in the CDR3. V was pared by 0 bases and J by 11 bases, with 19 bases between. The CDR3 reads CASSESGGGFGEQYF. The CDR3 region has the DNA TGCGCCAGCAGTGAGTCGGGCGGGGGCTTCGGTGAGCAGTACTTC.

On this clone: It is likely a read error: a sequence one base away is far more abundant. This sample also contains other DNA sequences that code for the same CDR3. In DNA form, the CDR3 reads TGTGCCAGCAGAGTGGGACAGACCAACACTGAAGCTTTCTTT. Translation gives CASRVGQTNTEAFF. The chain links TRBV28 to TRBJ1-1; the match to TRBD1 covers 7 bases. This CDR3 is built from 14 residues. Trimming cost V 6 bases and J 2 bases; bases outside gene matches: 6. Per germline, CDR1 MDHEN and CDR2 SYDVKM.

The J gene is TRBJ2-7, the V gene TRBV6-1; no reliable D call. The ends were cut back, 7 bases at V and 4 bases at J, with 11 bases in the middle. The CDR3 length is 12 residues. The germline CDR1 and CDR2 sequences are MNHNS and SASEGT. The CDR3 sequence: CASNLPNYEQYF. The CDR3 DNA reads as TGTGCCAGCAACCTCCCCAATTACGAGCAGTACTTC.

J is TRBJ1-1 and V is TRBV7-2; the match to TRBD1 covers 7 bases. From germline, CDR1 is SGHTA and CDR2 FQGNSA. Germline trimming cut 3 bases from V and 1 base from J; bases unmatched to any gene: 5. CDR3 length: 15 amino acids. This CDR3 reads CASSFSTGANTEAFF. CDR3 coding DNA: TGTGCCAGCAGCTTCTCTACAGGGGCGAACACTGAAGCTTTCTTT.

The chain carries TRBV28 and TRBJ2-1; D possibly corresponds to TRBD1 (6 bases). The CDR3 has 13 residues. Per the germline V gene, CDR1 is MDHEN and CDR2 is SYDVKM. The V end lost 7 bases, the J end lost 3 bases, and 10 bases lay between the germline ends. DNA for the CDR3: TGTGCCAGCATAGACAGGAACTACAATGAGCAGTTCTTC. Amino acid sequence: CASIDRNYNEQFF.

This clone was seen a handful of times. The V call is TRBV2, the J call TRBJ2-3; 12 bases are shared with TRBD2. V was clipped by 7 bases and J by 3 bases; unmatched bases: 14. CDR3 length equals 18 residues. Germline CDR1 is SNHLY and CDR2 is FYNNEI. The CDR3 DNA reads TGTGCCAGCAATGGACCTCCGACTAGCGGGAGACAGACAGATACGCAGTATTTT. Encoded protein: CASNGPPTSGRQTDTQYF.

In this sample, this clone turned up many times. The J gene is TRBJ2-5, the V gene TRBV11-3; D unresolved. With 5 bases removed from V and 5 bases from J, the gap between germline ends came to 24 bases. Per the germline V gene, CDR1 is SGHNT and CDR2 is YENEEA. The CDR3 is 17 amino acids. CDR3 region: CASSPSPAAPFRETQYF. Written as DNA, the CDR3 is TGTGCCAGCAGCCCCTCCCCGGCAGCCCCATTTAGGGAGACCCAGTACTTC.

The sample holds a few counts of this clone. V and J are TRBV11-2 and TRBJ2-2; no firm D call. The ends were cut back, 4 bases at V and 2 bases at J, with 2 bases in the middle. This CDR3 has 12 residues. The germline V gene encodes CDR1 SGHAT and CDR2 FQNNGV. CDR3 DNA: TGTGCCAGCAGCTCCAACACCGGGGAGCTGTTTTTT. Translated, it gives CASSSNTGELFF. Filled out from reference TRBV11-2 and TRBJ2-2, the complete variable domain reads EAGVAQSPRYKIIEKRQSVAFWCNPISGHATLYWYQQILGQGPKLLIQFQNNGVVDDSQLPKDRFSAERLKGVDSTLKIQPAKLEDSAVYLCASSSNTGELFFGEGSRLTVL.

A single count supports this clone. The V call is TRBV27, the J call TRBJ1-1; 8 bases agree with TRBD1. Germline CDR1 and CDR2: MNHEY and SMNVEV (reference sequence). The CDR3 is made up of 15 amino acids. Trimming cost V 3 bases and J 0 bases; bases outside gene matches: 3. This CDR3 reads CASSLYRGVNTEAFF. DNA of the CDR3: TGTGCCAGCAGTTTGTACAGGGGGGTGAACACTGAAGCTTTCTTT.

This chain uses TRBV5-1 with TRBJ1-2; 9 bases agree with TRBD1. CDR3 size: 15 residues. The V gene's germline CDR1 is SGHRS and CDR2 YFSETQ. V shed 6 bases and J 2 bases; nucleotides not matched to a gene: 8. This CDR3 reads CASNPGTGPNYGYTF. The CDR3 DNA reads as TGCGCCAGCAACCCCGGGACAGGGCCGAACTATGGCTACACCTTC.

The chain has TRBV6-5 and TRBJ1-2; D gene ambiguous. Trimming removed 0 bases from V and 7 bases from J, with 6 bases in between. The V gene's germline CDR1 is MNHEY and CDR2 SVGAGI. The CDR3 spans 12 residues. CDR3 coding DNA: TGTGCCAGCAGTTACTCTCGGGGTGGCTACACCTTC. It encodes CASSYSRGGYTF.

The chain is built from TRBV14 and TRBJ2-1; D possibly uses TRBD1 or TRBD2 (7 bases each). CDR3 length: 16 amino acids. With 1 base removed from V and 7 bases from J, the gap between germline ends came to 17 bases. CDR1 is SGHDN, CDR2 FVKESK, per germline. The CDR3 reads CASSQVRPGGGNEQFF. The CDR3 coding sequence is TGTGCCAGCAGCCAAGTACGGCCAGGGGGAGGGAATGAGCAGTTCTTC.

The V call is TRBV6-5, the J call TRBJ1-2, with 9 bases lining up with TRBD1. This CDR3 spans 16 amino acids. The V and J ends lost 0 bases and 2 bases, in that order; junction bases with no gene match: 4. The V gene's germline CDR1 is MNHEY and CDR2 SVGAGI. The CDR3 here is CASSYSWTGVNYGYTF. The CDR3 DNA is TGTGCCAGCAGTTACTCCTGGACAGGGGTAAACTATGGCTACACCTTC.

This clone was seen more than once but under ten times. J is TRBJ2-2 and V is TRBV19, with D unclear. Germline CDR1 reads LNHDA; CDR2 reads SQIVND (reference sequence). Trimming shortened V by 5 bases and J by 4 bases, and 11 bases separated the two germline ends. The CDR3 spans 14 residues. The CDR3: CASSPSLVTGELFF. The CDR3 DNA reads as TGTGCCAGTAGTCCCAGTCTGGTCACCGGGGAGCTGTTTTTT.

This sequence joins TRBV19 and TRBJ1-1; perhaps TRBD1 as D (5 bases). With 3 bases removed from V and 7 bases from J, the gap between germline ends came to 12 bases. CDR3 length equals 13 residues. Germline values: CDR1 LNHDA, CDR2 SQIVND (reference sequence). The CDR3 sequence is CASSIRDGSEAFF. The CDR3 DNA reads TGTGCCAGTAGTATCCGGGACGGTAGTGAAGCTTTCTTT. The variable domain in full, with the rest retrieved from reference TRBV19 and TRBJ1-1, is DGGITQSPKYLFRKEGQNVTLSCEQNLNHDAMYWYRQDPGQGLRLIYYSQIVNDFQKGDIAEGYSVSREKKESFPLTVTSAQKNPTAFYLCASSIRDGSEAFFGQGTRLTVV.

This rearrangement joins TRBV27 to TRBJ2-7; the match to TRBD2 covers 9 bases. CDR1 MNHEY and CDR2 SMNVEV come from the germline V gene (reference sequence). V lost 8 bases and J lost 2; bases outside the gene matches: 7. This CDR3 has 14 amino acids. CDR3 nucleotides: TGTGCCAGCGGAACTAGCGGGCTACCCTACGAGCAGTACTTC. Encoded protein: CASGTSGLPYEQYF.

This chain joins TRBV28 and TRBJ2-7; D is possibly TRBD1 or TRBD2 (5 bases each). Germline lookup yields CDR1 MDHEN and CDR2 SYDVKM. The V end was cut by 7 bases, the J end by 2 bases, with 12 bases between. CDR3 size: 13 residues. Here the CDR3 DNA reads TGTGCCAGCACCAGGTGGGGGACCTACGAGCAGTACTTC. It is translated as CASTRWGTYEQYF.

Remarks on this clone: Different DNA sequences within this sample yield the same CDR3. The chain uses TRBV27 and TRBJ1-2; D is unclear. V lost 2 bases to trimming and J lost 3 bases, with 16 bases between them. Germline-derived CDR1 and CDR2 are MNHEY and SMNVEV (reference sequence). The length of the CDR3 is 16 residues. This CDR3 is CASSLESNGVYYGYTF. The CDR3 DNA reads TGTGCCAGCAGTTTAGAGTCTAACGGAGTCTACTATGGCTACACCTTC.

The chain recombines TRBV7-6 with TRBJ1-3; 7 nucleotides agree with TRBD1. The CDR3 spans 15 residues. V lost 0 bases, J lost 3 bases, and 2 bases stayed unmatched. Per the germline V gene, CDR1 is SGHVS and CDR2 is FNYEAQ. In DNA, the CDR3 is TGTGCCAGCAGCTTAGCAGGGGGCCATGGAAACACCATATATTTT. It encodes CASSLAGGHGNTIYF.

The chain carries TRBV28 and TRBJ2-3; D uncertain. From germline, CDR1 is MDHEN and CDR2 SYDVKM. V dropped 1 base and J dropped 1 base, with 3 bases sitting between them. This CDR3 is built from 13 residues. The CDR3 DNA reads TGTGCCAGCAGTTTATTCGGCACAGATACGCAGTATTTT. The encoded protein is CASSLFGTDTQYF.

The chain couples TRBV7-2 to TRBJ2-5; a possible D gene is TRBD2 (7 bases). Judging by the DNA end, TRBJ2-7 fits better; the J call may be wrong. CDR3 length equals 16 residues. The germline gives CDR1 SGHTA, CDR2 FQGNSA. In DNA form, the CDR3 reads TGTGCCAGCAGCTTAAGGGGGGGAGGTAGCTCCTACGAGCAGTACTTC. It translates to CASSLRGGGSSYEQYF.

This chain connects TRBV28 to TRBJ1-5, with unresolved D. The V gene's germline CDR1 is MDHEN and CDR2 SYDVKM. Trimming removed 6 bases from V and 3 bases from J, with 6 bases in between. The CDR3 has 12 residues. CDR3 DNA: TGTGCCAGCAGCTCGCTCAATCAGCCCCAGCATTTT. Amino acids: CASSSLNQPQHF.

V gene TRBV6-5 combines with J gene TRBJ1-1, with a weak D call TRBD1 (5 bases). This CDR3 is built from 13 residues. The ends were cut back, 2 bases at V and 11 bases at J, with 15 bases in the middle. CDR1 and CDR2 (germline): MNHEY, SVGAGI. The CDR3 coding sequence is TGTGCCAGCAGTTACACCCTCGACAGTACGGCTTTCTTT. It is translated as CASSYTLDSTAFF.